The 3 T cell receptor beta chains reported below all come from one sample, sequenced in a study of shared clonotypes between healthy human individuals (dated by TCRdb to the early 2020s). Library prep was done by the immunoSEQ multiplex PCR assay. The clones in this table, taken by TCRdb from immuneACCESS, are in-frame only. Not every clone is retained; where verified, under half of the shortfall comes from an unresolved V gene, and the cause of the rest is unknown. This sample gives about 2,200,000 clones in total; about 92% of them show up just once. Of the sample, more than 1.5% falls within the top ten clones. For the CD8 naive samples, CD45RO-negative cells were positively selected for CCR7, yielding a CD45RA+CCR7+ population from which TemRA cells were excluded. Input material: naive CD8+ T cells from PBMCs. The sample's cell subset or site label, in plain terms: CD45RA+CCR7+. The source of these receptors is a young man in good health. Some clones in this sample may be carry-over from other donors' samples.

This chain links TRBV27 with TRBJ1-1; D is perhaps TRBD1 (5 bases). The length of the CDR3 is 14 residues. Germline lookup yields CDR1 MNHEY and CDR2 SMNVEV (reference sequence). Trimming took 6 bases from V and 4 from J, leaving 15 bases between them. The CDR3: CASSPYRIITEAFF. The DNA for the CDR3 is TGTGCCAGCAGCCCGTACAGGATAATCACTGAAGCTTTCTTT.

The V and J genes are TRBV19 and TRBJ2-3; maybe TRBD1 (5 bases). Germline V gene lookup returns CDR1 LNHDA and CDR2 SQIVND (reference sequence). The V gene lost 7 bases and the J gene lost 6 bases, with 11 bases spanning the gap. There are 12 residues in the CDR3. The DNA of the CDR3 is TGTGCCAGTATTGGGGCATGGGATACGCAGTATTTT. Protein sequence: CASIGAWDTQYF. The whole variable domain, filled in from reference TRBV19 and TRBJ2-3, reads DGGITQSPKYLFRKEGQNVTLSCEQNLNHDAMYWYRQDPGQGLRLIYYSQIVNDFQKGDIAEGYSVSREKKESFPLTVTSAQKNPTAFYLCASIGAWDTQYFGPGTRLTVL.

This clone was recorded once. The chain joins TRBV5-6 to TRBJ1-1; unclear D gene. V lost 4 bases, J lost 0 bases, and 19 bases lay in between. Per germline, CDR1 SGHDT and CDR2 YYEEEE. The CDR3 is 17 amino acids. In nucleotides, the CDR3 is TGTGCCAGCAGCCCGGAGCCGACAAGTTTGGTGAACACTGAAGCTTTCTTT. Translated: CASSPEPTSLVNTEAFF.